The 5 T cell receptor beta chains reported below all come from one sample, sequenced in a study of blood T cell repertoires in COVID-19. Produced via immunoSEQ multiplex PCR; TCRdb's table is partial and in-frame only. The top ten hold roughly 1.5% of the sample, which has approximately 280,000 clones, 84% seen once. The sample was peripheral blood. Receptors were obtained from a human donor with COVID-19, enrolled during active disease. The donor label of this sample is uncertain.

This CDR3 is CASSLVETGETQYF. The CDR3 DNA reads TGTGCCAGCAGCTTAGTCGAGACAGGGGAGACCCAGTACTTC. This chain links TRBV7-8 with TRBJ2-5; TRBD1 agrees at 7 bases. V lost 1 base and J lost 5; bases outside the gene matches: 4. This CDR3 is 14 amino acids long. Germline-derived CDR1 and CDR2 are SGHVS and FQNEAQ.

The J gene is TRBJ1-2, the V gene TRBV3-1 (or the pseudogene TRBV3-2), with D unclear. V lost 3 bases, J lost 1 base, and 9 bases lay in between. The CDR3 totals 14 residues. The germline CDR1 and CDR2 sequences are LGHDT and YNNKEL (reference sequence). DNA for the CDR3: TGTGCCAGCAGCCAGGCAAGACTTAACTATGGCTACACCTTC. Residues: CASSQARLNYGYTF.

This clone was seen only once. This chain joins TRBV10-1 and TRBJ2-7; TRBD2 matches 7 bases. The CDR3 runs to 15 residues. The germline gives CDR1 WNHNN, CDR2 SYGVQD (reference sequence). With V trimmed by 0 bases and J by 3 bases, 5 bases remained unmatched. The CDR3 DNA reads as TGCGCCAGCAGTGAGTCGGGGGGGAGAAGCTACGAGCAGTACTTC. As protein: CASSESGGRSYEQYF.

The J gene is TRBJ1-1, the V gene TRBV6-1; 8 nucleotides match TRBD1. The V gene end was trimmed by 3 bases and the J gene end by 0 bases; junction bases not matched to a gene: 3. This CDR3 is built from 15 residues. Per germline, CDR1 MNHNS and CDR2 SASEGT. The chain's CDR3 is CASSESGGMNTEAFF. For the CDR3, the DNA is TGTGCCAGCAGTGAGTCAGGGGGCATGAACACTGAAGCTTTCTTT.

V usage is TRBV30 and J usage is TRBJ2-2, with D unclear. V lost 0 bases, J lost 6 bases, and 14 bases lay in between. CDR1 is GTSNPN and CDR2 is SVGIG in the germline V gene (reference sequence). The CDR3 has 15 amino acids. In DNA, the CDR3 is TGTGCCTGGAGTGTGTTCTCCTCGGCGGCCGGGGAGCTGTTTTTT. Its translation: CAWSVFSSAAGELFF.